This T cell receptor (beta chain) was captured by sequencing in a study of shared clonotypes between healthy human individuals. As defined, naive CD8 cells were CD45RO-negative and positively selected for CCR7, with terminally differentiated effector memory CD45RA+ cells excluded. Assay used: immunoSEQ multiplex PCR; TCRdb lists only in-frame clones, some missing. The sample yields some 2.1 million clones, around 96% seen once. The CDR3 is 14 amino acids. Trimming stripped 0 bases from V and 5 bases from J, with 11 bases between. The germline V gene has CDR1 SGHNT and CDR2 YYREEE (reference sequence).

The source material was naive CD8+ T cells sorted from blood. The origin of this receptor is a man younger than 30 in good health. The chain links TRBV5-4 to TRBJ1-2, with D unclear. The CDR3 spells CASSLDLADYGYTF. CDR3 coding DNA: TGTGCCAGCAGCTTGGATTTGGCAGATTATGGCTACACCTTC.